This is a list of T cell receptor beta chains from one sample in a study of blood T cell repertoires in COVID-19. The assay was immunoSEQ multiplex PCR, and TCRdb's table has in-frame clones only and misses some. This table holds roughly 48,000 clones, more than 80% found once. Sequenced sample: peripheral blood. These receptors came from a man in his sixties with COVID-19, enrolled during active disease. CDR3s leave out the opening cysteine and the closing phenylalanine or tryptophan.

CDR3aa	v_gene	j_gene
ASSQDRGDREKKLF	TRBV4-2	TRBJ1-4
ASSPTSYSPLH	TRBV3-1/TRBV3-2	TRBJ1-6
ASSFFRTGGRETQY	TRBV7-9	TRBJ2-5
ASSLQLSTDTQY	TRBV19	TRBJ2-3
ASSLAGQGPYEQY	TRBV5-1	TRBJ2-7
ASSLDREGGEQY	TRBV5-1	TRBJ2-7
ASSTGLAGPEQF	TRBV27	TRBJ2-1
ATSVWTGVYNEQF	TRBV15	TRBJ2-1
ASRFHTPSGSPVHTDTQY	TRBV12-2	TRBJ2-3
ASSSFRQVDYGYT	TRBV6-6	TRBJ1-2